This T cell receptor beta chain appears in the sequencing data of a study of radiation and T cells in renal cell carcinoma. Method: immunoSEQ multiplex PCR; TCRdb's copy keeps in-frame clones and lacks some. The sample includes over 120,000 clones, approximately 86% of them seen just once. Time point reported: blood 4 weeks post-SBRT, at nephrectomy. The treatment: 15 Gy SBRT to primary tumor, nephrectomy 4 weeks later. The V gene end was trimmed by 5 bases and the J gene end by 3 bases; junction bases not matched to a gene: 4. CDR3 size: 14 residues. Germline V gives CDR1 MNHNS, CDR2 SASEGT. The clonotype was recovered from a woman aged 50 to 65 with renal cell carcinoma. The chain couples TRBV6-1 to TRBJ2-5, with TRBD1 matching over 9 bases. The sequencing used blood, collected from a patient whose treatment included radiotherapy and nephrectomy. The chain's CDR3 is CASSRTGGEETQYF. The DNA of the CDR3 is TGTGCCAGCAGTCGCACAGGGGGCGAAGAGACCCAGTACTTC.